Following are 23 T cell receptor beta chains from one sample sequenced in a study of shared clonotypes between healthy human individuals. Sequencing used immunoSEQ multiplex PCR; TCRdb keeps in-frame clones, though not all of them. The sample lists approximately 530,000 clones, about 95% occurring once. Sequencing input: naive CD4+ T cells sorted from blood. Documented subset: CD45RA+ positively selected. The receptors here all came from a woman aged 30 to 39 in good health.

V is TRBV30 and J is TRBJ2-1, with 7 bases matching TRBD2. Trimming took 8 bases from V and 10 from J; bases not matched to a gene: 17. Germline V gene sequence: CDR1 GTSNPN, CDR2 SVGIG (reference sequence). The CDR3 covers 14 residues. The CDR3 nucleotides read TGTGCCCTAAGTAGGGCTAGCGGAGTGTCGGAGCAGTTCTTC. Its protein product is CALSRASGVSEQFF.

This chain uses TRBV19 with TRBJ1-2, with D unresolved. This CDR3 has 14 amino acids. CDR1 and CDR2 from the germline V gene are LNHDA and SQIVND (reference sequence). The germline V and J ends were trimmed by 3 bases and 2 bases, with 10 bases remaining between them. CDR3 bases: TGTGCCAGTAGTATCCTCGCGGGGAACTATGGCTACACCTTC. Translation gives CASSILAGNYGYTF.

This clone was counted once. V usage is TRBV11-1 and J usage is TRBJ2-5; possible D gene TRBD1, 5 bases. The closer fit of TRBJ2-7 to the DNA end suggests the J call may be wrong. From germline, CDR1 is SGHAT and CDR2 FQDESV (reference sequence). The CDR3 totals 14 residues. The CDR3 spells CASSLDQGSYEQYF. CDR3 sequence (DNA): TGTGCCAGCAGCTTAGACCAGGGCTCCTACGAGCAGTACTTC.

The J gene is TRBJ2-7, the V gene TRBV6-5; D may be TRBD1 (5 bases). The ends were cut back, 6 bases at V and 1 base at J, with 10 bases in the middle. CDR3 length equals 13 residues. Germline V gene data show CDR1 as MNHEY and CDR2 as SVGAGI. The CDR3 is CASRGLNSYEQYF. For the CDR3, the DNA is TGTGCCAGCAGGGGGCTCAATTCCTACGAGCAGTACTTC.

The chain couples TRBV6-1 to TRBJ1-2; 12 positions agree with TRBD1. V shed 6 bases and J 7 bases; nucleotides not matched to a gene: 3. This CDR3 is built from 13 residues. Germline V gene data show CDR1 as MNHNS and CDR2 as SASEGT. The CDR3 DNA reads as TGTGCCAGCAGGGGACAGGGGGCTGGTGGCTACACCTTC. It is translated as CASRGQGAGGYTF.

V gene TRBV5-4 combines with J gene TRBJ2-6, with 8 bases identical to TRBD1. Germline V CDR1 and CDR2: SGHNT, YYREEE (reference sequence). CDR3 length: 17 amino acids. V shed 4 bases and J 2 bases; nucleotides not matched to a gene: 8. CDR3 bases: TGTGCCAGCAGCCTGGACAGGGAACTTACTGGGGCCAACGTCCTGACTTTC. Amino acids: CASSLDRELTGANVLTF.

The rearrangement links TRBV2 to TRBJ1-1; possibly TRBD1 for D (5 bases). The CDR3 extends over 13 amino acids. From germline, CDR1 is SNHLY and CDR2 FYNNEI. Trimming left V 3 bases short and J 4 bases short, with 9 bases between. CDR3 DNA sequence: TGTGCCAGCAGTGACCAGGGCCGCACTGAAGCTTTCTTT. It codes for CASSDQGRTEAFF.

This chain uses TRBV11-2 with TRBJ2-7; D not certain. The germline V and J ends were trimmed by 5 bases and 1 base, with 12 bases remaining between them. The CDR3 consists of 14 residues. Germline CDR1 and CDR2: SGHAT and FQNNGV. CDR3 sequence (DNA): TGTGCCAGCAGCGGGAAATGGGCATCCTACGAGCAGTACTTC. Residues: CASSGKWASYEQYF. Together with reference TRBV11-2 and TRBJ2-7, the CDR3 gives the full variable domain: EAGVAQSPRYKIIEKRQSVAFWCNPISGHATLYWYQQILGQGPKLLIQFQNNGVVDDSQLPKDRFSAERLKGVDSTLKIQPAKLEDSAVYLCASSGKWASYEQYFGPGTRLTVT.

The chain carries TRBV18 and TRBJ1-5; 10 bases fit TRBD1. The CDR3 length is 16 residues. V trimming: 2 bases; J trimming: 5 bases; junction bases outside the gene matches: 6. Germline values: CDR1 KGHSH, CDR2 LQKENI. The CDR3 bases are TGTGCCAGCTCACCATCGGGACAGGGGAATGATCAGCCCCAGCATTTT. It codes for CASSPSGQGNDQPQHF.

This chain connects TRBV29-1 to TRBJ2-5, with 7 positions matching TRBD1. The DNA end favors TRBJ2-7, so the J call may be wrong. Germline-derived CDR1 and CDR2 are SQVTM and ANQGSEA. This CDR3 region has 14 residues. This chain's CDR3 is CSVQVQGPPYEQYF. CDR3 coding DNA: TGCAGCGTTCAAGTACAGGGGCCTCCCTACGAGCAGTACTTC.

The chain couples TRBV9 to TRBJ1-3, with no clear D. This CDR3 spans 15 amino acids. V was trimmed by 0 bases and J by 1 base, leaving 8 bases between them. The V gene's germline CDR1 is SGDLS and CDR2 YYNGEE. The CDR3 is CASSVVPDSGNTIYF. CDR3 nucleotides: TGTGCCAGCAGCGTAGTTCCCGATTCTGGAAACACCATATATTTT.

The chain links TRBV5-4 to TRBJ1-2; TRBD1 matches 10 bases. CDR1 is SGHNT and CDR2 is YYREEE in the germline V gene (reference sequence). The V gene end was trimmed by 4 bases and the J gene end by 8 bases; junction bases not matched to a gene: 11. The CDR3 has 15 amino acids. The DNA of the CDR3 is TGTGCCAGCAGCCCCCTAGTTGGGACAGGGGCCGGCTACACCTTC. Protein product: CASSPLVGTGAGYTF.

V gene TRBV4-1 combines with J gene TRBJ1-3; D possibly corresponds to TRBD1 (6 bases). CDR3 length: 15 residues. From germline, CDR1 is MGHRA and CDR2 YSYEKL. V was trimmed by 0 bases and J by 2 bases, leaving 8 bases between them. The CDR3 here is CASSQDRGTGNTIYF. The CDR3 DNA is TGCGCCAGCAGCCAAGACAGGGGCACTGGAAACACCATATATTTT.

This sequence joins TRBV5-1 and TRBJ2-3; a possible D gene is TRBD1 (6 bases). Per germline, CDR1 SGHRS and CDR2 YFSETQ. This CDR3 has 15 residues. Trimming pared 4 bases from V and 4 bases from J, leaving 16 bases between. The DNA for the CDR3 is TGCGCCAGCAGCCTCCGAGGGGGTGGCGCAGATACGCAGTATTTT. The encoded protein is CASSLRGGGADTQYF.

The chain couples TRBV2 to TRBJ2-7, with D unresolved. V shed 2 bases and J shed 9 bases, with 17 bases lying between them. This CDR3 has 14 amino acids. Germline V gene data show CDR1 as SNHLY and CDR2 as FYNNEI. The CDR3 sequence is CASSEIVGRMRQYF. CDR3 bases: TGTGCCAGCAGTGAAATCGTTGGCAGAATGAGGCAGTACTTC.

The chain has TRBV30 and TRBJ2-7; no definite D call. CDR3 length equals 14 residues. Germline V gene sequence: CDR1 GTSNPN, CDR2 SVGIG (reference sequence). The V and J ends lost 4 bases and 6 bases respectively, with 19 bases between them. The CDR3 is CAWTELSWSGEQYF. The CDR3 bases are TGTGCCTGGACCGAACTCTCATGGTCGGGCGAGCAGTACTTC.

Here the CDR3 reads CATSRDRNSYEQYF. CDR3 nucleotide sequence: TGTGCCACCAGCAGAGACAGGAACAGTTACGAGCAGTACTTC. This chain connects TRBV15 to TRBJ2-7; D is unresolved. This CDR3 has 14 residues. Trimming removed 0 bases at V and 4 bases at J, with 10 bases between. Germline lookup yields CDR1 LNHNV and CDR2 YYDKDF (reference sequence).

V gene TRBV5-5 combines with J gene TRBJ2-7, with D perhaps TRBD1 (6 bases). Germline V gene sequence: CDR1 SGHKS, CDR2 YYEKEE (reference sequence). V was clipped by 5 bases and J by 0 bases, with 15 bases between them. The CDR3 has 15 residues. The CDR3 reads CASRTGQTSSYEQYF. In DNA form, the CDR3 reads TGTGCCAGCAGAACGGGACAAACGAGCTCCTACGAGCAGTACTTC.

V is TRBV7-9 and J is TRBJ2-7; 14 bases are shared with TRBD2. V gave up 6 bases and J gave up 0 bases; unmatched junction bases: 10. CDR1 is SEHNR and CDR2 is FQNEAQ in the germline V gene (reference sequence). There are 18 residues in the CDR3. CDR3 nucleotide sequence: TGTGCCAGCAGTTTCGCCGGGACTAGCGGGAGCAACTCCTACGAGCAGTACTTC. As protein: CASSFAGTSGSNSYEQYF.

V is TRBV6-5 and J is TRBJ2-7; TRBD1 matches 9 bases. The V gene's germline CDR1 is MNHEY and CDR2 SVGAGI. The CDR3 sequence is 16 residues long. Unmatched junction bases numbered 7, after V lost 0 bases and J lost 4 bases. Here the CDR3 reads CASSYSTTGGDYEQYF. As DNA, the CDR3 is TGTGCCAGCAGTTACTCCACGACAGGGGGAGATTACGAGCAGTACTTC.

The chain combines TRBV18 with TRBJ2-5; D remains ambiguous. The J call is in doubt because the DNA end fits TRBJ2-7 better. The CDR3 covers 11 residues. Germline lookup yields CDR1 KGHSH and CDR2 LQKENI. CDR3 sequence reads: CASSSTYEQYF. DNA of the CDR3: TGTGCCAGCTCATCGACCTACGAGCAGTACTTC.

CDR3 nucleotide sequence: TGTGCCACCAGCAGAGATCTGCCAGGGTCTGGAAACACCATATATTTT. It specifies CATSRDLPGSGNTIYF. The chain recombines TRBV15 with TRBJ1-3, with TRBD1 as a possible D gene (5 bases). The V and J ends lost 0 bases and 1 base respectively, with 10 bases between them. Germline V CDR1 and CDR2: LNHNV, YYDKDF (reference sequence). The CDR3 has 16 residues.

V and J are TRBV7-8 and TRBJ1-1, with D unresolved. Trimming pared 3 bases from V and 6 bases from J, leaving 11 bases between. Looked up from germline, CDR1 is SGHVS and CDR2 is FQNEAQ. The CDR3 is made up of 13 amino acids. The CDR3 here is CASSFGGYPEAFF. For the CDR3, the DNA is TGTGCCAGCAGCTTTGGCGGGTACCCTGAAGCTTTCTTT.